Shown below are 14 T cell receptor beta chains from a single sample sequenced in a study of PD-1 blockade in mismatch repair-deficient tumors. TCRdb keeps only in-frame clones here, not all; method: immunoSEQ multiplex PCR. The sample has around 14,000 clones; under 85% are singletons. The time point here: roughly 9-day in vitro stimulation with candidate neoantigen peptide 5. No antigen is known for these receptors. This specimen consisted of cells cultured in vitro, obtained from a patient treated with pembrolizumab. The receptors come from an adult with mismatch repair-deficient cancer.

The rearrangement links TRBV19 to TRBJ1-4, with D unresolved. The CDR3 runs 12 residues. V shed 5 bases and J shed 6 bases, with 7 bases lying between them. Germline V gene sequence: CDR1 LNHDA, CDR2 SQIVND (reference sequence). The DNA of the CDR3 is TGTGCCAGTAGTCACGGGTATGAAAAACTGTTTTTT. Translating it yields CASSHGYEKLFF.

The V gene is TRBV5-1, the J gene TRBJ2-5; the D gene is possibly TRBD1 (5 bases). The V end lost 5 bases, the J end lost 5 bases, and 16 bases lay between the germline ends. There are 14 residues in the CDR3. The germline V gene has CDR1 SGHRS and CDR2 YFSETQ. CDR3 loop: CASSQGAARETQYF. The CDR3, as DNA: TGCGCCAGCAGTCAAGGGGCAGCCAGGGAGACCCAGTACTTC. Together with reference TRBV5-1 and TRBJ2-5, the CDR3 gives the full variable domain: KAGVTQTPRYLIKTRGQQVTLSCSPISGHRSVSWYQQTPGQGLQFLFEYFSETQRNKGNFPGRFSGRQFSNSRSEMNVSTLELGDSALYLCASSQGAARETQYFGPGTRLLVL.

The rearrangement uses TRBV9 and TRBJ2-3, with D uncertain. Deletions cut 0 bases from V and 3 bases from J, with 5 bases between. Per the germline V gene, CDR1 is SGDLS and CDR2 is YYNGEE. This CDR3 contains 13 residues. The CDR3 region is CASSVGQTDTQYF. Written as DNA, the CDR3 is TGTGCCAGCAGCGTAGGACAAACAGATACGCAGTATTTT.

The V and J genes are TRBV28 and TRBJ2-3, with a weak D call TRBD2 (5 bases). Trimming left V 5 bases short and J 2 bases short, with 17 bases between. Per germline, CDR1 MDHEN and CDR2 SYDVKM. This CDR3 is 16 amino acids long. The chain's CDR3 is CASSRPLGSNTDTQYF. The CDR3 nucleotides are TGTGCCAGCAGTCGCCCTTTGGGGAGTAACACAGATACGCAGTATTTT.

This clone was observed a single time. The chain recombines TRBV28 with TRBJ2-1; 7 bases line up with TRBD1. The germline V gene has CDR1 MDHEN and CDR2 SYDVKM. The J segment lost 6 bases and the V segment lost 6 bases, leaving 17 bases of the junction unmatched. CDR3 size: 17 residues. CDR3 sequence: CASRPFSGRGSVNEQFF. The CDR3 DNA sequence: TGTGCCAGCAGGCCATTCTCGGGCAGGGGGTCGGTCAATGAGCAGTTCTTC. The entire variable domain, with the rest obtained from reference TRBV28 and TRBJ2-1, is as follows: DVKVTQSSRYLVKRTGEKVFLECVQDMDHENMFWYRQDPGLGLRLIYFSYDVKMKEKGDIPEGYSVSREKKERFSLILESASTNQTSMYLCASRPFSGRGSVNEQFFGPGTRLTVL.

This chain connects TRBV7-6 to TRBJ2-6, with D hard to call. Germline lookup yields CDR1 SGHVS and CDR2 FNYEAQ. This CDR3 region has 14 residues. Trimming stripped 3 bases from V and 0 bases from J, with 3 bases between. The CDR3 sequence is CASSFSSGANVLTF. The CDR3 DNA reads TGTGCCAGCAGCTTCAGCTCTGGGGCCAACGTCCTGACTTTC.

V usage is TRBV9 and J usage is TRBJ1-3; 9 bases fit TRBD1. CDR1 and CDR2 (germline): SGDLS, YYNGEE. Trimming removed 2 bases from V and 4 bases from J; junction bases left unmatched: 7. The CDR3 has 16 amino acids. CDR3 sequence: CASSVLPTGGGNTIYF. The CDR3, as DNA: TGTGCCAGCAGCGTGTTACCGACAGGGGGGGGAAACACCATATATTTT.

The chain links TRBV5-5 to TRBJ2-6, with D hard to call. There are 18 residues in the CDR3. V was shortened by 0 bases and J by 0 bases, with 13 bases between the two germline ends. Germline lookup yields CDR1 SGHKS and CDR2 YYEKEE (reference sequence). This CDR3 is CASSLVLVLPSGANVLTF. Here the CDR3 DNA reads TGTGCCAGCAGCTTGGTTCTTGTGTTACCCTCTGGGGCCAACGTCCTGACTTTC. The variable domain in full, with the rest retrieved from reference TRBV5-5 and TRBJ2-6, is DAGVTQSPTHLIKTRGQQVTLRCSPISGHKSVSWYQQVLGQGPQFIFQYYEKEERGRGNFPDRFSARQFPNYSSELNVNALLLGDSALYLCASSLVLVLPSGANVLTFGAGSRLTVL.

The V and J genes are TRBV28 and TRBJ1-1; D possibly corresponds to TRBD1 (6 bases). The CDR3 is 14 amino acids. Trimming cost V 5 bases and J 2 bases, with 12 bases left between them. Germline V gives CDR1 MDHEN, CDR2 SYDVKM. The CDR3 region is CASSARGGNTEAFF. The CDR3 DNA is TGTGCCAGCAGTGCAAGGGGGGGAAACACTGAAGCTTTCTTT.

The chain couples TRBV19 to TRBJ1-2; maybe TRBD1 (5 bases). The germline V gene has CDR1 LNHDA and CDR2 SQIVND (reference sequence). CDR3 length: 16 amino acids. The V and J ends lost 4 bases and 3 bases respectively, with 18 bases between them. CDR3 protein: CASSKGRRDSHYGYTF. The CDR3 DNA reads TGTGCCAGTAGTAAGGGTCGTCGCGACAGCCACTATGGCTACACCTTC.

The rearrangement links TRBV6-5 to TRBJ2-7; 9 nucleotides line up with TRBD1. V shed 6 bases, J shed 2 bases, and the junction held 8 bases outside the gene matches. Germline V CDR1 and CDR2: MNHEY, SVGAGI. This CDR3 comprises 15 residues. CDR3 coding DNA: TGTGCCAGCAGCAAAATCCGGGACAGGGCCTACGAGCAGTACTTC. This sequence encodes CASSKIRDRAYEQYF.

The rearrangement joins TRBV11-2 to TRBJ2-7, with 7 nucleotides matching TRBD2. CDR3 length: 17 residues. V lost 1 base to trimming and J lost 3 bases; unmatched junction nucleotides: 12. Germline CDR1 reads SGHAT; CDR2 reads FQNNGV. The CDR3 protein is CASSLAASSGPIYEQYF. CDR3 bases: TGTGCCAGCAGCTTAGCAGCCTCTAGCGGACCTATCTACGAGCAGTACTTC.

The V and J genes are TRBV27 and TRBJ2-3; the match to TRBD2 covers 7 bases. Germline V gene lookup returns CDR1 MNHEY and CDR2 SMNVEV (reference sequence). The J segment lost 5 bases and the V segment lost 5 bases, leaving 13 bases of the junction unmatched. The CDR3 extends over 16 amino acids. CDR3 amino acids: CASSPSTRIAGDTQYF. The CDR3 DNA reads as TGTGCCAGCAGTCCCTCTACCCGAATAGCGGGAGATACGCAGTATTTT.

The chain recombines TRBV5-1 with TRBJ1-1, with a possible D match to TRBD1 (6 bases). Trimming cost V 3 bases and J 5 bases, with 26 bases left between them. This CDR3 comprises 18 residues. Germline loops: CDR1 SGHRS, CDR2 YFSETQ. The CDR3 loop reads CASSWDTGTPTLGTEAFF. The CDR3 nucleotides are TGCGCCAGCAGCTGGGACACCGGGACTCCCACATTAGGGACTGAAGCTTTCTTT.